This T cell receptor (beta chain) was recorded in a study of cytotoxic CD8 clonotypes in ibrutinib-treated CLL. Whole-study context: The cohort had over nine relapsed/refractory and over 14 treatment-naive patients, 17 IGHV unmutated. Sample averages reached 255,043 productive templates and 94,082 productive rearrangements.

Trimming took 3 bases from V and 6 from J; bases not matched to a gene: 6. The germline V gene encodes CDR1 LNHDA and CDR2 SQIVND (reference sequence). This CDR3 has 15 amino acids. TCRdb's copy holds only in-frame clones and misses some; the assay was immunoSEQ multiplex PCR. The data contain 270,000 or so clones, roughly 76% of them singletons. The starting material was PBMCs, obtained at disease progression, from a patient treated with ibrutinib. This TCR was sampled from a human donor with chronic lymphocytic leukemia. The rearrangement joins TRBV19 to TRBJ2-2; 8 nucleotides match TRBD1. The CDR3 nucleotides read TGTGCCAGTAGTATCCGGTCAGGGGGCGCCGGGGAGCTGTTTTTT. It yields the protein CASSIRSGGAGELFF.